The clone carrying this T cell receptor (beta chain) was observed a handful of times. Its antigen is currently unknown. ViraFEST used viral peptide pools to expand antigen-specific CD4+ T cells before sequencing. The authors isolated CD4+ T cells after 9 to 10 days of culture. No vaccinee had earlier SARS-CoV-2 infection, and nucleocapsid antibodies were negative. Each well held some 2.2 million PBMC cultured with around 10 ug/ml peptides and around 10 IU/ml IL-2. This sample is part of a study of vaccination effects on CD4 cells after COVID-19. On the study more broadly: Subjects were given two BNT162b2 or mRNA-1273 vaccine doses.

The study's findings and limits: Marked contraction was observed in infection-induced and vaccine-induced clones late after vaccination.

Generated by immunoSEQ multiplex PCR, the TCRdb table keeps only in-frame clones and is missing some. The sample yields roughly 50,000 clones, roughly 80% seen once. The length of the CDR3 is 12 residues. V was trimmed by 3 bases and J by 5 bases, leaving 9 bases between them. CDR1 is GTSNPN, CDR2 SVGIG, per germline (reference sequence). This chain connects TRBV30 to TRBJ2-3; no firm D call. The sequence was obtained from a human donor who received a COVID-19 vaccine. Specimen: CD4+ T cells from PBMCs cultured with HCoV-229E spike peptides, collected before COVID-19 vaccination. The CDR3 here is CAWSLSRDTQYF. The CDR3 DNA is TGTGCCTGGAGCTTGTCGAGAGATACGCAGTATTTT. Drawing the rest from reference TRBV30 and TRBJ2-3, the complete variable domain is SQTIHQWPATLVQPVGSPLSLECTVEGTSNPNLYWYRQAAGRGLQLLFYSVGIGQISSEVPQNLSASRPQDRQFILSSKKLLLSDSGFYLCAWSLSRDTQYFGPGTRLTVL.